This T cell receptor beta chain was identified during a study of cytomegalovirus exposure and HLA in healthy donors. Turning to the study itself: The same platform used for the approximately 670 first-cohort repertoires was also used for the 120 or so validation repertoires, as a later analysis reported.

Germline trimming cut 6 bases from V and 8 bases from J; bases unmatched to any gene: 6. Germline values: CDR1 MDHEN, CDR2 SYDVKM. This CDR3 is built from 14 residues. The table came from immunoSEQ multiplex PCR; TCRdb's copy has only in-frame clones and leaves some out. The sample yields about 110,000 clones, around 95% seen once. Sequenced material: PBMCs. V usage is TRBV28 and J usage is TRBJ1-6, with 8 bases fitting TRBD1. The sequence derives from a woman aged 18-29 years in good health and CMV-seronegative. The CDR3 sequence is CASRRGQGDSPLHF. In DNA form, the CDR3 reads TGTGCCAGCAGAAGAGGACAGGGCGATTCACCCCTCCACTTT.